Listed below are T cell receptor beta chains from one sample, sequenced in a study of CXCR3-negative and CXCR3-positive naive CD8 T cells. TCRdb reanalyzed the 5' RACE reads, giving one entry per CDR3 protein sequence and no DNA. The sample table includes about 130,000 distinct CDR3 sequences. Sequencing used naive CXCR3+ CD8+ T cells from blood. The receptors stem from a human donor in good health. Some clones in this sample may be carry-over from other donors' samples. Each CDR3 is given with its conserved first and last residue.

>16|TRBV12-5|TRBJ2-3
CASSRGGEGPTDTQYF
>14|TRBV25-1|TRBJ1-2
CASSEWAGDYGYTF
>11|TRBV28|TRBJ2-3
CASRGGDTQYF
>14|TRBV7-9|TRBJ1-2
CASSPGSSIAGYTF
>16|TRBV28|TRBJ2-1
CASSPEGERFYNEQFF
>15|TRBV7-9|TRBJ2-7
CASSSGLAIIYEQYF
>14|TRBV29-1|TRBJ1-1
CSVQTGLGNTEAFF
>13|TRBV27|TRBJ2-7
CASSLSPGNEQYF
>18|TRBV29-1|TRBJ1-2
CSVEDIPSDSYNNYGYTF
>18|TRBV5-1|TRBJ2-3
CASSLVVLAGGPIDTQYF
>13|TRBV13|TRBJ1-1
CASSLEDRRGAFF
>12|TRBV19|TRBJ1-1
CASSIGARAAFF
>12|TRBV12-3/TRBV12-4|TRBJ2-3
CASSLRGDTQYF
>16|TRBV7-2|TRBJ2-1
CASRDRWSGPYNEQFF
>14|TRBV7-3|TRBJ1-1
CASSLRGHNTEAFF
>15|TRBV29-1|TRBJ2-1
CSVEGVGVAYNEQFF
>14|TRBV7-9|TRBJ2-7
CASSLAPGSYEQYF
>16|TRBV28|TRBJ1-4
CASSPSYGVGSEKLFF
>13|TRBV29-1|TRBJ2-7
CSVRTGGRYEQYF
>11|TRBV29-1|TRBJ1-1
CSVDMNTEAFF
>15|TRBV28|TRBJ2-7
CASSQRGGFSYEQYF
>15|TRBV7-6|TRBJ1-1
CASSPHFGGGTEAFF
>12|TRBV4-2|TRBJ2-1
CASRLGGNEQFF
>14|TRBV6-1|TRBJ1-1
CASSGGPQNTEAFF
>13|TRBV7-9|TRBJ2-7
CASSFDAGIEQYF
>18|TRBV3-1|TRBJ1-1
CASSPVRDRGLEGTEAFF
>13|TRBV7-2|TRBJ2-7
CASSTPRLDEQYF
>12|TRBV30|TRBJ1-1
CAWSEGRMEALF
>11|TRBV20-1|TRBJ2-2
CSAMGVGELFF
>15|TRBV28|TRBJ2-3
CASTEGQASTDTQYF
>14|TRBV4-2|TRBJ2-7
CASSQIGLSDEQYF
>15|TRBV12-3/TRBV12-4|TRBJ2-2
CASRTGGSDTGELFF
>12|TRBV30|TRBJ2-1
CAWSPGVGEQFF
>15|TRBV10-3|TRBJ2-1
CAISEEDRKYNEQFF
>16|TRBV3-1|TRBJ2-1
CASSQRVSGLADEQFF
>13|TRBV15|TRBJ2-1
CAAREPNYNEQFF
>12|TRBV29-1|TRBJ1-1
CSPLSGVSEAFF
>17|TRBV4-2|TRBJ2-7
CASSPTGRYGTTYEQYF
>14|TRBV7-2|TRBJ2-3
CASSLVGERDTQYF
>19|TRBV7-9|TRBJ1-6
CASSSTLLRQGEGLSPLHF
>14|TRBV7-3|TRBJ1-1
CASSIGQGDTEAFF
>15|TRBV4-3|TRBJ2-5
CASSQDLGFQETQYF
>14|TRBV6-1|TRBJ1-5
CAGYPAGGNQPQHF
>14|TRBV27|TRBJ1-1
CASSPRDENTEAFF
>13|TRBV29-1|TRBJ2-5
CSVEGGLGETQYF
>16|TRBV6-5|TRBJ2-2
CASSFTGGSNTGELFF
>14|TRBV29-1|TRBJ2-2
CSVGRDGNTGELFF
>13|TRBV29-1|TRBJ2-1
CSVRVASRNEQFF
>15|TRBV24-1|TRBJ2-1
CATSEREDLNNEQFF